The 32 T cell receptor beta chains given below trace back to one sample, sequenced in a study of OX40 agonist ivuxolimab in advanced cancers. Generated by immunoSEQ multiplex PCR, the TCRdb table keeps only in-frame clones and is missing some. The sample includes tens of thousands of clones, 85% seen only once; the top ten take 5.5% to 7.5%. The sample consisted of CD4+ or CD8+ T cells sorted from blood, taken in a trial of the OX40 agonist ivuxolimab. These receptors came from an adult with an advanced solid tumor such as melanoma, head and neck, liver or kidney cancer.

V is TRBV11-2 and J is TRBJ1-3, with D possibly being TRBD1 (5 bases). The length of the CDR3 is 14 residues. CDR1 and CDR2 (germline): SGHAT, FQNNGV. V dropped 4 bases and J dropped 3 bases, with 10 bases sitting between them. The CDR3 spells CASSSRGDGNTIYF. CDR3 bases: TGTGCCAGCAGCTCTAGGGGTGATGGAAACACCATATATTTT.

This chain connects TRBV28 to TRBJ2-2, with D perhaps matching TRBD2 (6 bases). This CDR3 contains 15 residues. V lost 5 bases and J 7 bases, leaving 17 bases between the germline ends. Germline CDR1 MDHEN, CDR2 SYDVKM. This chain's CDR3 is CASSPPGVRDGELFF. CDR3 bases: TGTGCCAGCAGTCCCCCGGGGGTTAGGGACGGGGAGCTGTTTTTT.

The rearrangement links TRBV4-1 to TRBJ2-3, with 10 nucleotides matching TRBD2. Trimming cost V 1 base and J 1 base; bases outside gene matches: 8. Germline assignment: CDR1 MGHRA and CDR2 YSYEKL. CDR3 length: 18 amino acids. CDR3 DNA: TGCGCCAGCAGCCAAGTAAGCGGGAGGGCCAGGGGCACAGATACGCAGTATTTT. It is translated as CASSQVSGRARGTDTQYF.

This rearrangement joins TRBV9 to TRBJ2-3, with 9 bases matching TRBD2. Losses at the gene ends were 0 bases for V and 2 bases for J; bases not matched to a gene: 1. CDR3 length: 15 amino acids. CDR1 and CDR2 (germline): SGDLS, YYNGEE. The CDR3 region is CASSVGGRATDTQYF. CDR3 DNA: TGTGCCAGCAGCGTAGGCGGGAGGGCCACAGATACGCAGTATTTT.

This sequence joins TRBV10-2 and TRBJ2-3; 12 bases fit TRBD2. Per the germline V gene, CDR1 is WSHSY and CDR2 is SAAADI. The CDR3 is 15 residues long. Trimming took 7 bases from V and 1 from J; bases not matched to a gene: 3. The CDR3 nucleotides are TGCGCCAGCACCCGACTAGCGGGGGGCACAGATACGCAGTATTTT. It specifies CASTRLAGGTDTQYF.

J is TRBJ1-2 and V is TRBV4-1, with D hard to call. CDR1 and CDR2 (germline): MGHRA, YSYEKL. V was pared by 0 bases and J by 5 bases, with 19 bases between. CDR3 length: 17 amino acids. CDR3 coding DNA: TGCGCCAGCAGCCAAGATAGGAGGGTCGGGATCGGATATGGCTACACCTTC. Residues: CASSQDRRVGIGYGYTF.

This chain joins TRBV7-2 and TRBJ2-5; 12 nucleotides align to TRBD2. This CDR3 spans 18 amino acids. V lost 2 bases, J lost 2 bases, and 9 bases stayed unmatched. CDR1 and CDR2 (germline): SGHTA, FQGNSA. The CDR3 spells CASSLSRLAGAKQETQYF. The CDR3 DNA follows: TGTGCCAGCAGCTTATCCAGACTAGCGGGAGCGAAGCAAGAGACCCAGTACTTC.

J is TRBJ1-6 and V is TRBV19; 11 nucleotides agree with TRBD1. Germline lookup yields CDR1 LNHDA and CDR2 SQIVND (reference sequence). Trimming removed 11 bases from V and 10 bases from J; junction bases left unmatched: 10. This CDR3 region has 14 residues. The CDR3 protein is CASSKGTGGSPLHF. The CDR3 DNA reads as TGTGCCTCATCGAAAGGGACAGGGGGGTCACCCCTCCACTTT.

The genes are TRBV6-5 and TRBJ2-7, with 7 bases lining up with TRBD2. This CDR3 spans 13 amino acids. The junction had 4 bases not matched to a gene; V was cut back by 2 bases and J by 6 bases. Germline assignment: CDR1 MNHEY and CDR2 SVGAGI. The CDR3 nucleotides are TGTGCCAGCAGTTACGGGGGAGGGCCCGAGCAGTACTTC. This codes for CASSYGGGPEQYF.

The chain uses TRBV7-9 and TRBJ2-2, with D possibly being TRBD1 (6 bases). CDR3 size: 16 residues. CDR1 is SEHNR and CDR2 is FQNEAQ in the germline V gene (reference sequence). The V gene lost 4 bases and the J gene lost 4 bases, with 16 bases spanning the gap. The CDR3 DNA reads as TGTGCCAGCAGCTCCGGACAGATGTTTGGCACCGGGGAGCTGTTTTTT. As protein: CASSSGQMFGTGELFF.

The J gene is TRBJ2-4, the V gene TRBV6-5; the match to TRBD2 covers 9 bases. Germline CDR1 is MNHEY and CDR2 is SVGAGI. Unmatched junction bases numbered 6, after V lost 4 bases and J lost 2 bases. The CDR3 sequence is 16 residues long. CDR3 DNA: TGTGCCAGCAGTTCTAGCGGGATCTTAACCAAAAACATTCAGTACTTC. This codes for CASSSSGILTKNIQYF.

This clone came up a few times. The DNA of the CDR3 is TGTGCCAGCAGCTTTGCGACCGGGACCGCCAACACTGAAGCTTTCTTT. It codes for CASSFATGTANTEAFF. The chain links TRBV5-6 to TRBJ1-1; D perhaps matches TRBD1 (5 bases). The germline CDR1 and CDR2 sequences are SGHDT and YYEEEE. Trimming removed 2 bases from V and 2 bases from J, with 16 bases in between. The CDR3 has 16 residues.

V and J are TRBV5-6 and TRBJ1-5, with TRBD1 matching over 7 bases. The germline CDR1 and CDR2 sequences are SGHDT and YYEEEE. The CDR3 extends over 15 amino acids. V gave up 2 bases and J gave up 2 bases; unmatched junction bases: 4. This chain's CDR3 is CASSLDRDGNQPQHF. The CDR3, as DNA: TGTGCCAGCAGCTTAGACAGGGATGGCAATCAGCCCCAGCATTTT.

V and J are TRBV29-1 and TRBJ2-2; maybe TRBD2 (6 bases). The CDR3 has 15 residues. Germline CDR1 reads SQVTM; CDR2 reads ANQGSEA. With 5 bases removed from V and 8 bases from J, the gap between germline ends came to 21 bases. Here the CDR3 DNA reads TGCAGCGTTACCTTCGATTCTTTGGGAGGAGGGGAGCTGTTTTTT. This translates into CSVTFDSLGGGELFF.

The chain links TRBV7-2 to TRBJ2-5; 9 nucleotides match TRBD1. V shed 1 base and J 5 bases; nucleotides not matched to a gene: 5. The CDR3 is made up of 15 amino acids. Germline V gene data show CDR1 as SGHTA and CDR2 as FQGNSA. The CDR3 DNA reads as TGTGCCAGCAGCTTAGTAAGGACAGGGGTGGAGACCCAGTACTTC. This translates into CASSLVRTGVETQYF.

The genes are TRBV15 and TRBJ2-6; no clear D. The germline V gene encodes CDR1 LNHNV and CDR2 YYDKDF (reference sequence). The V and J ends lost 0 bases and 1 base respectively, with 4 bases between them. This CDR3 spans 15 amino acids. The CDR3 loop is CATSREGSGANVLTF. CDR3 in DNA: TGTGCCACCAGCAGAGAAGGTTCTGGGGCCAACGTCCTGACTTTC.

This chain connects TRBV7-9 to TRBJ2-7, with TRBD1 matching over 7 bases. J was trimmed by 1 base and V by 2 bases; bases with no gene match: 5. The germline CDR1 and CDR2 sequences are SEHNR and FQNEAQ (reference sequence). The CDR3 consists of 15 residues. The CDR3 spells CASSLRGTASYEQYF. The CDR3 DNA sequence: TGTGCCAGCAGCTTAAGAGGGACAGCGTCCTACGAGCAGTACTTC.

This chain uses TRBV6-5 with TRBJ2-3; D not resolved. V gave up 5 bases and J gave up 6 bases, with 6 bases separating them. The germline gives CDR1 MNHEY, CDR2 SVGAGI. This CDR3 has 11 residues. The CDR3 coding sequence is TGTGCCAGCAGTCCGAGGGATACGCAGTATTTT. Its translation: CASSPRDTQYF.

CDR3 nucleotide sequence: TGTGCCAGCTCGCGCTCGAGGAGGAGGGCAACTAATGAAAAACTGTTTTTT. This gives the protein CASSRSRRRATNEKLFF. This chain links TRBV2 with TRBJ1-4; D ambiguous. The germline V gene has CDR1 SNHLY and CDR2 FYNNEI. The CDR3 is 17 residues long. Trimming stripped 8 bases from V and 0 bases from J, with 19 bases between.

The V and J genes are TRBV28 and TRBJ2-2, with 7 bases fitting TRBD1. The V segment lost 5 bases and the J segment 5 bases; nucleotides outside the gene matches: 8. CDR1 and CDR2 from the germline V gene are MDHEN and SYDVKM. This CDR3 has 15 residues. The DNA of the CDR3 is TGTGCCAGCAGTCGCCACAGGGGCGATACCGGGGAGCTGTTTTTT. Amino acid sequence: CASSRHRGDTGELFF.

The table lists this clone with a few counts. The chain is built from TRBV4-3 and TRBJ2-1; 8 positions match TRBD2. With V trimmed by 1 base and J by 9 bases, 8 bases remained unmatched. This CDR3 is built from 15 residues. CDR1 and CDR2 (germline): LGHNA, YSLEER. The CDR3 spells CASSQVGGARGEQFF. The CDR3, as DNA: TGCGCCAGCAGCCAAGTCGGGGGGGCTAGAGGTGAGCAGTTCTTC.

The CDR3 DNA is TGTGCCAGCAGTCCTCCGCGTTGGGGGAGCTCCTATAATTCACCCCTCCACTTT. The encoded protein is CASSPPRWGSSYNSPLHF. The chain recombines TRBV28 with TRBJ1-6, with D possibly matching TRBD1 (5 bases). This CDR3 comprises 18 residues. V lost 5 bases to trimming and J lost 0 bases, with 17 bases between them. Germline lookup yields CDR1 MDHEN and CDR2 SYDVKM.

This sequence joins TRBV27 and TRBJ2-7, with 9 nucleotides matching TRBD1. CDR1 is MNHEY and CDR2 is SMNVEV in the germline V gene (reference sequence). Unmatched junction bases numbered 9, after V lost 2 bases and J lost 4 bases. CDR3 length: 16 residues. The chain's CDR3 is CASSLKGTGIVYEQYV. In DNA, the CDR3 is TGTGCCAGCAGTTTAAAGGGGACAGGGATCGTTTACGAGCAGTACGTC.

The chain employs TRBV9 and TRBJ1-4, with D possibly TRBD1 on 5 matching bases. The V gene lost 3 bases and the J gene lost 4 bases, with 13 bases spanning the gap. Germline V gene data show CDR1 as SGDLS and CDR2 as YYNGEE. The CDR3 contains 15 residues. CDR3 residues: CASSAGTLSNEKLFF. In DNA form, the CDR3 reads TGTGCCAGCAGCGCAGGGACTTTAAGTAATGAAAAACTGTTTTTT.

The rearrangement links TRBV28 to TRBJ1-4, with D perhaps matching TRBD1 (6 bases). Germline V CDR1 and CDR2: MDHEN, SYDVKM. The CDR3 totals 15 residues. V was pared by 2 bases and J by 4 bases, with 11 bases between. CDR3 coding DNA: TGTGCCAGCAGTTTAACTCAGGGGATTAATGAAAAACTGTTTTTT. It codes for CASSLTQGINEKLFF. The full variable domain, rest sourced from reference TRBV28 and TRBJ1-4, is DVKVTQSSRYLVKRTGEKVFLECVQDMDHENMFWYRQDPGLGLRLIYFSYDVKMKEKGDIPEGYSVSREKKERFSLILESASTNQTSMYLCASSLTQGINEKLFFGSGTQLSVL.

This chain connects TRBV4-1 to TRBJ1-4; no firm D call. Per germline, CDR1 MGHRA and CDR2 YSYEKL. V was cut by 4 bases and J by 0 bases, with 6 bases left in between. The CDR3 runs 14 residues. This CDR3 reads CASSPGPTNEKLFF. The CDR3 DNA reads as TGCGCCAGCAGCCCGGGTCCAACTAATGAAAAACTGTTTTTT.

This chain links TRBV6-1 with TRBJ2-4; D call uncertain. Germline V lookup: CDR1 MNHNS, CDR2 SASEGT. The CDR3 consists of 16 residues. The V gene lost 0 bases and the J gene lost 2 bases, with 11 bases spanning the gap. The CDR3 nucleotides are TGTGCCAGCAGTGAAGCGGTGATTTGGACCAAAAACATTCAGTACTTC. Residues: CASSEAVIWTKNIQYF.

This clone was detected only once. The V and J genes are TRBV9 and TRBJ1-4, with D possibly TRBD1 on 5 matching bases. This CDR3 comprises 14 residues. V lost 6 bases to trimming and J lost 0 bases, with 9 bases between them. Germline loops: CDR1 SGDLS, CDR2 YYNGEE. The CDR3 DNA follows: TGTGCCAGCACCGGGGGAGCAACTAATGAAAAACTGTTTTTT. This encodes CASTGGATNEKLFF.

This clone has only one observation. V usage is TRBV2 and J usage is TRBJ2-5; D remains unclear. The CDR3 has 10 amino acids. V lost 1 base and J lost 6, with 0 bases in between. The germline CDR1 and CDR2 sequences are SNHLY and FYNNEI. The CDR3 loop is CASSEETQYF. CDR3 DNA: TGTGCCAGCAGTGAAGAGACCCAGTACTTC.

This clone was picked up a small number of times. The chain employs TRBV5-6 and TRBJ2-7; the D is unclear. This CDR3 contains 11 residues. The V gene lost 3 bases and the J gene lost 4 bases, with 5 bases spanning the gap. Germline V CDR1 and CDR2: SGHDT, YYEEEE. The DNA for the CDR3 is TGTGCCAGCAGCTCGGCTTACGAGCAGTACTTC. Its protein is CASSSAYEQYF. Using reference TRBV5-6 and TRBJ2-7 for the parts outside the CDR3, the full variable domain is DAGVTQSPTHLIKTRGQQVTLRCSPKSGHDTVSWYQQALGQGPQFIFQYYEEEERQRGNFPDRFSGHQFPNYSSELNVNALLLGDSALYLCASSSAYEQYFGPGTRLTVT.

This chain joins TRBV10-3 and TRBJ1-6; D might be TRBD1 (6 bases). This CDR3 is 13 amino acids long. Trimming removed 10 bases from V and 7 bases from J, with 14 bases in between. Germline V gives CDR1 ENHRY, CDR2 SYGVKD. The DNA for the CDR3 is TGTGCCACCAAACAGGGACCAAATTCACCCCTCCACTTT. Amino acids: CATKQGPNSPLHF.

The chain is built from TRBV7-9 and TRBJ2-7; the match to TRBD2 covers 7 bases. CDR3 length: 16 amino acids. After removal of 7 bases from V and 2 bases from J, the junction contained 14 bases not matched to a gene. CDR1 SEHNR and CDR2 FQNEAQ come from the germline V gene (reference sequence). The CDR3 is CASTPTGGAGPYEQYF. The CDR3 coding sequence is TGTGCCAGCACCCCTACGGGGGGTGCGGGACCCTACGAGCAGTACTTC.